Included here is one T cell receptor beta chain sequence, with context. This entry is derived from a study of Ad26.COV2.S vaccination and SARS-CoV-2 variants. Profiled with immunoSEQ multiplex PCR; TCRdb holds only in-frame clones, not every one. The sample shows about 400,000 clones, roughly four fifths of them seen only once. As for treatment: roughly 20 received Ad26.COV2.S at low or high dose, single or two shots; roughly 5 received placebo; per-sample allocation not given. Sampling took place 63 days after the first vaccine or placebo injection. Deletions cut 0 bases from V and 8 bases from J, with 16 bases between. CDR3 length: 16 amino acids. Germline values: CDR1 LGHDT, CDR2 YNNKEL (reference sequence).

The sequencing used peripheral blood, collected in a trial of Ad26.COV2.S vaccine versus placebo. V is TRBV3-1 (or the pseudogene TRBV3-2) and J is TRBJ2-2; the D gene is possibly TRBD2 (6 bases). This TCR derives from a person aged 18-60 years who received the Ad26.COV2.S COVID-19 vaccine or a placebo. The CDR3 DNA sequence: TGTGCCAGCAGCCAAGAACGGGACTCCGGTAGGGGGGAGCTGTTTTTT. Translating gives CASSQERDSGRGELFF.